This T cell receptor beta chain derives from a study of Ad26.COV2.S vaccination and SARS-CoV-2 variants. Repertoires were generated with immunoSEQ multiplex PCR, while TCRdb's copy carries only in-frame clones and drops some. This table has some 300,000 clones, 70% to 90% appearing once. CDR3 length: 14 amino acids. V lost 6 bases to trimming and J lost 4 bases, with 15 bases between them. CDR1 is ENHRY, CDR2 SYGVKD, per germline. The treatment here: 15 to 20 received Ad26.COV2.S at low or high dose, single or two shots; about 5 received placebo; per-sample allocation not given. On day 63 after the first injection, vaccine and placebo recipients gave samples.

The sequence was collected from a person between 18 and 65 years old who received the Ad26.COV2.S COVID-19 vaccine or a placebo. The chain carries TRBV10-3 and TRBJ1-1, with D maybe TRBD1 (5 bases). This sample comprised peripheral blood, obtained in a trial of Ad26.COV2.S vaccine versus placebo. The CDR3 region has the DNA TGTGCCATCAGCGGACTGAATGGGGGCACTGAAGCTTTCTTT. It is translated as CAISGLNGGTEAFF.